Below, 3 T cell receptor beta chains from the same sample are listed, as sequenced in a study of T cells after yellow fever vaccination. MiXCR, run by TCRdb on the 5' RACE reads, gives a single entry per CDR3 protein. The sample lists hundreds of thousands of distinct CDR3 sequences; 7.5% to 9.5% were seen once. Sequences were derived from CD4+ T cells sorted from PBMCs, sampled 5 days after the yellow fever booster vaccination. The receptors were sampled from a young man who received the YFV17D yellow fever vaccine.

This clonotype was counted at least ten times. One end of the junction fails to match germline, which may point to a read error. This chain uses TRBV7-7 with TRBJ2-1; D remains ambiguous. The CDR3 covers 15 residues. The germline CDR1 and CDR2 sequences are SSHAT and FNYEAQ (reference sequence). The CDR3 sequence: CASSLSVRSYNEQFF. The CDR3 DNA reads TGTGCTAGCAGCTTAAGCGTACGCTCCTACAATGAGCAGTTCTTC.

This clonotype has only a few counts. This chain links TRBV2 with TRBJ2-2; the D call may be TRBD1 or TRBD2 (5 bases each). The CDR3 length is 14 residues. From germline, CDR1 is SNHLY and CDR2 FYNNEI. The V end was cut by 7 bases, the J end by 4 bases, with 13 bases between. Written as DNA, the CDR3 is TGTGCCAGCATGAGAACTGGGGGCACCGGGGAGCTGTTTTTT. Translating gives CASMRTGGTGELFF.

In this sample, this clonotype turned up a few times. The chain recombines TRBV20-1 with TRBJ1-1; D is unresolved. Germline CDR1 reads DFQATT; CDR2 reads SNEGSKA (reference sequence). There are 13 residues in the CDR3. The CDR3 sequence: CSNFGVMNTEAFF. Here the CDR3 DNA reads TGCAGCAATTTCGGGGTCATGAACACTGAAGCTTTCTTT.